A single T cell receptor (beta chain) is shown here with its context. Its cognate antigen has yet to be identified. Per-nucleotide qualities are absent, and no much larger clonotype sits a single base away. V loses 3 bases of germline sequence and J loses 5 bases, and the interval between the two ends is 19 bases. The CDR3 sequence holds 16 residues, the cysteine and phenylalanine included. Only the CDR3 region is kept as DNA, spanning 48 bases read in frame from base 1. Based on the germline V gene (reference sequence), the CDR1 and CDR2 sequences are LGHDT and YNNKEL. The CDR3 regions of human TCRbeta chains were analyzed by immunosequencing. The study's processing was this. Repertoire TCRs were checked for matches against a reference library of SARS-CoV-2-specific TCRs that had been generated using the MIRA antigen-specificity platform. Breadth was defined as the fraction of unique TCRs that were SARS-CoV-2-associated. Depth was defined as the fraction of total T cells that were SARS-CoV-2-associated. Using the MIRA data, each spike-specific TCR was mapped to the spike region that the TCR reacts to and placed in a CD4 or CD8 class. Log10-transformed breadth and depth values were compared by one-way ANOVA with Sidak's multiple comparisons tests. As stored in TCRdb, this immuneACCESS dataset retains in-frame rearrangements with V and J assigned. A fraction of the clones does not appear; measured against another copy, unresolved V genes explain less than half of the discrepancy, and the remainder lacks a known reason. V, J and clone size were drawn from that table, and D and trimming were deduced from the DNA. A total of tens of thousands of clones appear in this sample, 70% to 90% of them only once. More than 9.5% of the sample rests with the top ten.

The source of the sample is a study of T cell responses to AZD1222 COVID-19 vaccine (TCRdb year 2021). Turning to the overall study: TCR sequencing covered more than 230 trial participants: 200 to 220 given two doses of AZD1222 and approximately 26 given two doses of MenACWY control vaccine. Trial participants were enrolled by age into 18-55, 56-69 and 70-plus year subgroups, with roughly 160, 29 and 62 TCR-sequenced participants respectively.

On the study overall, not on this receptor specifically: Vaccine-associated CD4 TCRs spanned the whole spike protein, with dominant responses in regions 160-218 and 743-854. A significant rise in spike-specific TCR breadth and depth was observed after two AZD1222 doses relative to day 0 and relative to MenACWY recipients. Because no day 14 peak-response samples were available, the repertoires could be characterized only after the peak T cell response. Epitopes outside the regions mutated in the B.1.351 and B.1.1.7 variants were reportedly recognized by nearly half of the unique spike-specific TCRs. Conclusions about previously exposed vaccinees were limited because only a handful of AZD1222 recipients were SARS-CoV-2 seropositive at baseline. In the small 56-69-year group, the increase in depth fell short of significance, most likely because of low power. Participants were mostly white British, with more females than males. The authors suggested clonal diversity may have been underestimated.

This sample's time point label indicates: about 28 days (+/-7) after the second vaccine dose. AZD1222 recipients with second doses at about 4 weeks or about 12 weeks were pooled, because spike-specific TCR depth and breadth did not differ between schedules. The vaccinee samples were drawn from two UK trials, COV001 and COV002, one of which was a single-blind randomized controlled phase 2/3 trial testing AZD1222 (ChAdOx1 nCoV-19) in healthy adults. Trial participant PBMC samples were collected at day 0 and day 28 after the second dose for TCRbeta chain sequencing. The specimen comprised peripheral blood, sampled 28 days after the second AZD1222 dose. The receptor was isolated from an adult who received the AZD1222 COVID-19 vaccine. The chain is made from TRBV3-1 (or the pseudogene TRBV3-2) and TRBJ2-5; the D gene identity is not certain. The DNA sequence reads TGTGCCAGCAGCCAGGGGTTTGGAACTCCCAAGGAGACCCAGTACTTC. Translated, this gives CASSQGFGTPKETQYF.